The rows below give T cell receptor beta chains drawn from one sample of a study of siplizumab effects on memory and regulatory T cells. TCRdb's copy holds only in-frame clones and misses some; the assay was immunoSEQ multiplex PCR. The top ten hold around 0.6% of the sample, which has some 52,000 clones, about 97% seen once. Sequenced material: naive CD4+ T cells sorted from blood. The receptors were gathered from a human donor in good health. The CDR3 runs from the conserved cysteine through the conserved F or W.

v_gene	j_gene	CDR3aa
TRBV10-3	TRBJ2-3	CAITASGRRTDTQYF
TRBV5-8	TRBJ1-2	CASSNGQGSYGYTF
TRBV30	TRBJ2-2	CAWSVKHRFTGELFF
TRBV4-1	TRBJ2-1	CASRGAGGYNEQFF
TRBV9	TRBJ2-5	CASSTREKETQYF
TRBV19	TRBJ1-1	CASSTENTEAFF
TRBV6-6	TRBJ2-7	CASSYSRGEGRYEQYF
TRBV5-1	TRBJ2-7	CASSLGPVDYEQYF
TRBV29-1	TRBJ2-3	CSAPGRPNTDTQYF
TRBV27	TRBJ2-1	CASSYRDLGRDEQFF
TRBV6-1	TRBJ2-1	CASSFTGSGEQFF
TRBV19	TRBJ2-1	CASSTRGSAWGNNEQFF
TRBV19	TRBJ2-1	CASSIPLVSYNEQFF
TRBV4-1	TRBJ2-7	CASSQAGKTYEQYF
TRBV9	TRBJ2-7	CASSPRSRGYEQYF
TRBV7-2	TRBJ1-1	CASSSNISFRNTEAFF
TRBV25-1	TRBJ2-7	CASRRDFGDEQYF
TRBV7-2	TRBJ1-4	CASSVVNEKLFF
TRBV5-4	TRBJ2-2	CASRHTSSRGTGELFF
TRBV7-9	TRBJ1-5	CASSLGVGEPGQPQHF
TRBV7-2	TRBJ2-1	CASSLGLGNEQFF
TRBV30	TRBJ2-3	CAWSRFQGAVDTQYF
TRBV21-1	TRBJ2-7	CASSKPQGPRLCEQYF
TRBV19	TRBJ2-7	CASSIVLAGALEQYF
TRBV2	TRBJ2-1	CASEDLDYNEQFF
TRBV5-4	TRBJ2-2	CASSFGQNTGELFF
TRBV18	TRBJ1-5	CASSPGQGASNQPQHF
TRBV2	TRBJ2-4	CASGLEKIAKNIQYF
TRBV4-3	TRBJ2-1	CASSQDWRANEQFF
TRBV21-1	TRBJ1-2	CASSKGQGPNYGYTF
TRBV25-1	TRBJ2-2	CASSDTGAGTGELFF
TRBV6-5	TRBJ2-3	CASGVRDTQYF
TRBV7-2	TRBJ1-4	CASSLGTGSSNEKLFF
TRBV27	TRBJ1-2	CASSLGRLNGYTF
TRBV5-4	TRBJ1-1	CASSLPGSTEAFF
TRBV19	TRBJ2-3	CASSMDFGSTDTQYF
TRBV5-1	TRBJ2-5	CASSYPGQGETQYF
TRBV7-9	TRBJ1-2	CASSLDSDYGYTF
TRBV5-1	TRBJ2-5	CASSLGGQFQETQYF
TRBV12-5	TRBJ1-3	CASVGAGGNTIYF
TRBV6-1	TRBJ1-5	CASSGDRTQPQHF
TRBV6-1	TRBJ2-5	CATLPRSPSGLDF
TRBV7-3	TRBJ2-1	CASSLGYNEQFF
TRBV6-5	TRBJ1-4	CASSRHNEKLFF
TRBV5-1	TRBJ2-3	CASSPLLGDTQYF
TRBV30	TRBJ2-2	CAWSQTGELFF
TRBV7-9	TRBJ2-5	CASSLGSGGKSTETQYF
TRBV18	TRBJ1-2	CASSPAQDVYGYTF
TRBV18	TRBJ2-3	CASSPPQGNGITDTQYF
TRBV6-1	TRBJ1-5	CASSQGPNQPQHF
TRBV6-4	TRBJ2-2	CASSPGETGELFF
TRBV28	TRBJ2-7	CASSLLAGVGEQYF
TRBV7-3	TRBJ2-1	CASSLGLVEFNEQFF